This TCR beta chain appears in the sequencing data of a study of shared clonotypes between healthy human individuals (dated by TCRdb to the early 2020s). As for the study more broadly: The cohort included a few men and a couple of women between 18 and 49 years of age. For each donor, three plates each were used for CD4 naive and CD4 memory, two plates were used for CD8 naive, and one plate was used for CD8 memory. Blood TCR repertoires of 5 or 6 healthy adults were deeply sequenced to estimate repertoire size and the extent of clonotype sharing between individuals. Different laboratories and diverse techniques were used to prepare libraries and sequence TCR repertoires, to increase sequencing depth and limit assay-specific biases. Each donor's leukapheresis produced roughly between about 0.8 and 8.9 billion PBMCs.

With respect to this clone: Its target antigen remains unknown. No per-base quality is available; no much larger clone lies one base away.

Using the deep immunoSEQ assay, multiplex PCR amplified TCR CDR3 regions from genomic DNA. Genomic DNA extracted from each cell subset was distributed evenly over all wells of several immunoSEQ 96-well plates, and each plate served as one replicate. Each replicate PCR for sorted subsets received roughly 0.2 ug genomic DNA, equal to 30,000 or so T cell genomes. The purified libraries were quantified using a Qubit 3.0 fluorometer, sized with a Bioanalyzer 2100, and then quantified again using the KAPA Library Quantification kit. A separate single-read 150-cycle Illumina NextSeq 550 flow cell was used to sequence each immunoSEQ 96-well plate. In the authors' own workflow: Because the immunoSEQ output included only junctional sequences and no quality scores, the filtering could not be the same as the filtering used for full-length reads. Sequences were annotated with PyIR, a Python wrapper for IgBLAST v1.9, and V/J genes and CDR3 were assigned using IMGT germline references. Any read was removed if the V/J assignment was weak (E-value above 1e-6), the CDR3 was missing, or the read contained stop codons, out-of-frame junctions, or ambiguous translated residues. A V3J clonotype was defined by an identical inferred V gene, J gene, and CDR3 amino acid sequence. The percentage overlap between two repertoires was calculated by dividing the number of shared unique clonotypes by the size of the smaller repertoire. Repertoire richness was assessed with RTK rarefaction, the Chao1 estimator, and Recon v2.1 estimates of unobserved clonotypes. For all TCRbeta clonotypes obtained by the gDNA method from a handful of donors, generation probabilities were computed with OLGA. The table was pulled from immuneACCESS by TCRdb, which kept in-frame rearrangements only. Such tables lose some clones; where checked, under half of the loss comes from unresolved V genes, and the rest has no known cause. The V and J calls and clone size come from that table; D and trimming were worked out from the DNA. The sample table records some 240,000 clones; 65% of these occur just once. In total, the top ten clones hold around 10% of the sample.

The donors were healthy, HIV-negative adults who had no recently reported acute infections or vaccinations. Only Caucasian adults living in Nashville, Tennessee, USA were represented among the donors. Magnetic negative selection was used to enrich CD4+ T cells, after which naive cells were positively selected on CD45RA and the negative fraction became the memory subset. Blood was obtained by leukapheresis, after which PBMCs were separated by Ficoll-Histopaque density gradient centrifugation and cryopreserved in liquid nitrogen vapor phase. Purity and quantity of every magnetically sorted T cell population were checked by analytical flow cytometry. Genomic DNA was isolated from every sorted fraction and measured by UV absorbance on a Nanodrop 2000c. CDR1 and CDR2 were assigned from the germline V gene as SNHLY and FYNNEI. At the junction V is shortened by 2 bases and J by 7 bases, with 15 bases in between. Including cysteine and phenylalanine, the CDR3 has 14 amino acids. Just CDR3 DNA is preserved here, 42 bases in frame from base 1.

Paper-wide results and their limitations: Compared with non-shared clonotypes, clonotypes shared by all four sorted-subset donors had higher generation probabilities. The genetic and exposure-history diversity represented was limited by the small number of donors. Rarefaction of sorted-subset datasets indicated incomplete sequencing despite the large sequencing depth. Pairwise subsampling indicated that sequencing depth was expected to affect the degree of clonotype sharing among donors. When a few donors were compared, the shared fraction of clonotypes was about 5% for naive CD4, 3.5% for naive CD8, roughly 2.3% for memory CD4, and 0.3% to 0.5% for memory CD8. Sampling was limited to blood, and TCR repertoires in tissue likely differ from TCR repertoires in blood. Estimated clonotype richness was generally larger for naive than for memory subsets.

The sequenced sample consisted of memory CD4+ T cells sorted from blood. Interpreted using the paper, the cell subset or site label stands for: CD45RA-negative fraction. The source of this sequence is a man aged 30 to 39 in good health. The V and J segments used are TRBV2 and TRBJ2-7; TRBD1 is perhaps the D gene, given 5 matching bases. The CDR3 region has the sequence CASSELLAGSEQYF. Here is the DNA: TGTGCCAGCAGTGAACTTTTGGCAGGGTCTGAGCAGTACTTC.